This T cell receptor (beta chain) derives from a study of blood T cell repertoires in COVID-19 (dated by TCRdb to between 2020 and 2021). With respect to the entire study: Collaborator samples came from the United States, Italy and Spain and covered acute and convalescent phases of COVID-19. Sample metadata almost always included a de-identified subject ID, COVID-19 status, age in years and sex. The dataset comprised deeply sampled blood TCRbeta repertoires from subjects exposed to, actively infected with, or recovered from COVID-19. Where available, HLA class I and class II types were taken from metadata supplied by the sample provider and were not determined by assay-based typing. The material from the prospective study consisted of cDNA or gDNA derived from T cells, B-cell-depleted T cells, or PBMCs. Samples came from the ongoing ImmuneRACE study (first 160 participants) plus 1,254 subjects from 6 global collaborators. A freely available public database, intended as a resource for researchers studying the immune response to SARS-CoV-2, is where the repertoires were released.

This clone was seen only a few times. Its antigen is unknown. No base-level quality is on record; no much larger clone is a single base apart. TCRbeta CDR3 regions were amplified from genomic DNA by means of the immunoSEQ Assay, a bias-controlled multiplex PCR. On the study's bioinformatics: The number of nucleated cells in each sample was estimated by amplification of reference gene primers within the assay. To quantify the absolute abundance of each unique TCRbeta CDR3 rearrangement, sequence reads were collapsed and filtered. For each sample, productive Simpson clonality was calculated as the square root of Simpson's diversity index across productive rearrangements. TCRdb stores this immuneACCESS table with in-frame sequences only. Part of the clones is absent; in the studies checked, under half of the shortfall reflects unresolved V genes, and no reason is known for the rest. Clone size and V and J calls were adopted from that table, with D and trimming inferred from the DNA. The sample table shows about 76,000 clones, and nearly 80% are seen once. The ten most abundant clones make up approximately 12% of the sample.

What the study reported, not specific to this receptor: The quantity of clinical and demographic metadata differed by source and by participant and was supplied without curation.

Collaborating institutions collected whole blood in K2EDTA tubes following their own protocols. For TCRbeta analysis, collaborator samples were shipped as frozen whole blood, as isolated PBMCs, or as DNA extracted from either sample type. Reading from cysteine to phenylalanine, the CDR3 counts 16 amino acids. Only the CDR3 portion is preserved as DNA: 48 bases, with reading frame beginning at the first base. Via the germline V gene, CDR1 is LGHNA and CDR2 YSLEER. At the junction V is shortened by 0 bases and J by 3 bases; bases outside the gene matches: 4. The sequence was obtained from a human donor in a cohort sampled during active COVID-19. Sequencing was carried out using peripheral blood. This chain joins TRBV4-3 to TRBJ1-5; TRBD1 agrees with 8 junctional bases. The CDR3 protein sequence reads: CASSQDGTGDNQPQHF. The bases are TGCGCCAGCAGCCAAGATGGGACAGGAGACAATCAGCCCCAGCATTTT.